Each of the 24 T cell receptor beta chains below was sequenced from the same sample in a study of blood T cells in healthy people across ages. With a J-beta primer mix and a sample-barcoded 5' primer, a second PCR ran about 7 to 12 cycles. MiXCR was run by TCRdb on the 5' RACE reads, yielding one entry per CDR3 protein. Counted here are approximately 790,000 distinct CDR3 sequences, roughly 60% occurring once; the ten biggest clones make up around a quarter. Input material: blood. Source of these receptors: a man aged 25-45 years in good health.

This chain uses TRBV3-1 with TRBJ1-6; D is possibly TRBD1 (5 bases). The germline gives CDR1 LGHDT, CDR2 YNNKEL (reference sequence). The V and J ends lost 6 bases and 6 bases respectively, with 9 bases between them. CDR3 size: 13 residues. The CDR3 DNA is TGTGCCAGCAGGACAGCTTTTAATTCACCCCTCCACTTT. It encodes CASRTAFNSPLHF.

This clonotype was seen repeatedly, ten times or more. The chain links TRBV9 to TRBJ2-1; 7 bases agree with TRBD1. CDR1 is SGDLS, CDR2 YYNGEE, per germline. J lost 4 bases, V lost 3 bases, and 10 bases had no gene match. The CDR3 runs 16 residues. This chain's CDR3 is CASSALPARGYNEQFF. Here the CDR3 DNA reads TGTGCCAGCAGCGCCCTCCCGGCCAGGGGGTACAATGAGCAGTTCTTC.

The DNA for the CDR3 is TGCGCCAGCAGCCCTATCGAGGGGGGCGGACCCCACACTGAAGCTTTCTTT. Translating it yields CASSPIEGGGPHTEAFF. The chain uses TRBV5-1 and TRBJ1-1; D is possibly TRBD1 (6 bases). CDR3 length equals 17 residues. Germline V gene lookup returns CDR1 SGHRS and CDR2 YFSETQ. V was pared by 4 bases and J by 3 bases, with 22 bases between.

This rearrangement joins TRBV7-3 to TRBJ1-2; 8 bases align to TRBD1. The CDR3 length is 16 residues. Germline loops: CDR1 SGHTA, CDR2 FQGTGA. V lost 5 bases, J lost 2 bases, and 10 bases stayed unmatched. As DNA, the CDR3 is TGTGCCAGCAGCCAAACAGGGGGGCGCTCAAACTATGGCTACACCTTC. Its protein is CASSQTGGRSNYGYTF.

The CDR3 here is CATLKGVTSGGPGSYNEQFF. DNA of the CDR3: TGTGCCACCCTAAAGGGAGTTACTAGCGGGGGCCCTGGCTCCTACAATGAGCAGTTCTTC. The chain recombines TRBV10-3 with TRBJ2-1, with 11 positions matching TRBD2. Germline values: CDR1 ENHRY, CDR2 SYGVKD. The junction had 20 bases not matched to a gene; V was cut back by 10 bases and J by 0 bases. There are 20 residues in the CDR3.

This chain joins TRBV6-5 and TRBJ2-1, with 8 bases lining up with TRBD2. V trimming: 4 bases; J trimming: 5 bases; junction bases outside the gene matches: 7. Germline V CDR1 and CDR2: MNHEY, SVGAGI. This CDR3 is 15 amino acids long. The CDR3 region is CASSSRGGYNNEQFF. As DNA, the CDR3 is TGTGCCAGCAGTTCTCGGGGGGGCTATAACAATGAGCAGTTCTTC.

This clonotype was counted a few times. The chain employs TRBV5-1 and TRBJ2-1; the match to TRBD1 covers 9 bases. The V and J ends lost 4 bases and 8 bases, in that order; junction bases with no gene match: 7. Per germline, CDR1 SGHRS and CDR2 YFSETQ. This CDR3 is built from 14 residues. CDR3 amino acids: CASSIRQGGDEQFF. The DNA of the CDR3 is TGCGCCAGCAGCATAAGACAGGGGGGCGATGAGCAGTTCTTC.

J is TRBJ2-4 and V is TRBV10-3; 9 bases are a match to TRBD2. The DNA end lines up better with TRBJ2-7; the J call may be wrong. Germline assignment: CDR1 ENHRY and CDR2 SYGVKD. The CDR3 has 15 amino acids. CDR3 region: CAISERELAGNEQYF. The CDR3 DNA follows: TGTGCCATCAGTGAAAGGGAACTAGCGGGTAACGAGCAGTACTTC.

The chain employs TRBV9 and TRBJ2-7; possibly TRBD2 for D (5 bases). Germline V gene sequence: CDR1 SGDLS, CDR2 YYNGEE. Trimming removed 3 bases at V and 3 bases at J, with 19 bases between. The CDR3 has 16 amino acids. The CDR3 DNA follows: TGTGCCAGCAGCGAGGCCTCGGGAATTTCAATCTACGAGCAGTACTTC. The encoded protein is CASSEASGISIYEQYF.

This sequence joins TRBV11-1 and TRBJ2-5; TRBD2 agrees at 8 bases. With 1 base clipped from V and 2 bases from J, the junction kept 6 bases outside the gene matches. Germline V lookup: CDR1 SGHAT, CDR2 FQDESV (reference sequence). The CDR3 extends over 16 amino acids. The CDR3 is CASSLGLPGGQETQYF. DNA for the CDR3: TGTGCCAGCAGCTTAGGGCTTCCGGGGGGGCAAGAGACCCAGTACTTC.

V is TRBV7-8 and J is TRBJ2-1; 12 positions agree with TRBD2. The CDR3 contains 14 residues. V shed 1 base and J 11 bases; nucleotides not matched to a gene: 3. Germline V gene lookup returns CDR1 SGHVS and CDR2 FQNEAQ. CDR3 DNA sequence: TGTGCCAGCAGCTTAGGGACTAGCGGGACCCAGCAGTTCTTC. It codes for CASSLGTSGTQQFF.

The chain has TRBV27 and TRBJ2-1; tentative D call: TRBD1 (6 bases). This CDR3 region has 13 residues. Germline CDR1 and CDR2: MNHEY and SMNVEV (reference sequence). Trimming stripped 3 bases from V and 8 bases from J, with 11 bases between. The CDR3 DNA reads as TGTGCCAGCAGTTTGGACAGCGAGTATGAGCAGTTCTTC. Its protein product is CASSLDSEYEQFF.

This chain joins TRBV9 and TRBJ2-1; D may match TRBD1 or TRBD2 (5 bases each). Per the germline V gene, CDR1 is SGDLS and CDR2 is YYNGEE. The CDR3 loop spans 14 amino acids. Trimming took 4 bases from V and 4 from J, leaving 12 bases between them. The CDR3 DNA reads TGTGCCAGCAGCAGCAGGGACGCATACAATGAGCAGTTCTTC. It yields the protein CASSSRDAYNEQFF. The complete variable domain, with remaining parts taken from reference TRBV9 and TRBJ2-1, reads DSGVTQTPKHLITATGQRVTLRCSPRSGDLSVYWYQQSLDQGLQFLIQYYNGEERAKGNILERFSAQQFPDLHSELNLSSLELGDSALYFCASSSRDAYNEQFFGPGTRLTVL.

The V call is TRBV27, the J call TRBJ2-7; the D gene is possibly TRBD2 (6 bases). The germline CDR1 and CDR2 sequences are MNHEY and SMNVEV (reference sequence). This CDR3 is built from 15 residues. Trimming shortened V by 3 bases and J by 3 bases, and 15 bases separated the two germline ends. The CDR3 loop reads CASSFLRELHYEQYF. The CDR3 DNA is TGTGCCAGCAGTTTCTTACGGGAGTTACACTACGAGCAGTACTTC.

In its sample, this clonotype was seen a few times. The chain recombines TRBV6-5 with TRBJ1-2; D remains unclear. The germline V and J ends were trimmed by 2 bases and 1 base, with 5 bases remaining between them. The CDR3 runs to 13 residues. Germline-derived CDR1 and CDR2 are MNHEY and SVGAGI. The CDR3 coding sequence is TGTGCCAGCAGTTACAACAGTAACTATGGCTACACCTTC. Its translation is CASSYNSNYGYTF.

V and J are TRBV9 and TRBJ2-1; 9 positions agree with TRBD2. The CDR3 is made up of 14 amino acids. Trimming at V came to 7 bases and at J to 12 bases, leaving 14 bases not matched to a gene. The germline V gene encodes CDR1 SGDLS and CDR2 YYNGEE. CDR3 DNA: TGTGCCAGCGGGCCGCCGGATATACTAGCGGGGCAGTTCTTC. Its translation: CASGPPDILAGQFF.

The V gene is TRBV6-2 or TRBV6-3, the J gene TRBJ2-4; 9 positions agree with TRBD2. The assigned J gene may be wrong: the sequence end matches TRBJ2-7 better. Germline V gene lookup returns CDR1 MNHEY and CDR2 SVGEGT. The CDR3 is made up of 16 amino acids. CDR3 in amino acids: CASSYEAGGSPYEQYF. The CDR3 DNA sequence: TGTGCCAGCAGTTACGAAGCGGGGGGCTCTCCCTACGAGCAGTACTTC.

This clonotype was seen a few times. As DNA, the CDR3 is TGTGCCAGCAGTGAAGAAGGGAGCGGACGAGGCTACACCTTC. As protein: CASSEEGSGRGYTF. The rearrangement links TRBV2 to TRBJ1-2; no firm D call. CDR3 length: 14 amino acids. The ends were cut back, 1 base at V and 8 bases at J, with 14 bases in the middle. CDR1 SNHLY and CDR2 FYNNEI come from the germline V gene.

This clonotype was counted only a few times. V usage is TRBV7-9 and J usage is TRBJ2-5, with no clear D. V was cut by 5 bases and J by 6 bases, with 13 bases left in between. The CDR3 sequence is 13 residues long. In germline, CDR1 is SEHNR, CDR2 FQNEAQ (reference sequence). The CDR3 sequence: CASSLDLGKTQYF. DNA of the CDR3: TGTGCCAGCAGCCTCGACTTGGGGAAGACCCAGTACTTC.

The V gene is TRBV5-5, the J gene TRBJ1-2, with D hard to call. Between the trimmed V and J ends, which lost 0 bases and 10 bases, there was a span of 7 bases. CDR1 is SGHKS, CDR2 YYEKEE, per germline (reference sequence). This CDR3 has 11 residues. CDR3 residues: CASSLAGFYTF. Written as DNA, the CDR3 is TGTGCCAGCAGCTTGGCTGGGTTCTACACCTTC.

This chain joins TRBV2 and TRBJ1-5; D gene unclear. V dropped 0 bases and J dropped 3 bases, with 12 bases sitting between them. The germline V gene encodes CDR1 SNHLY and CDR2 FYNNEI. The CDR3 sequence is 16 residues long. The CDR3 region is CASSEAPQADNQPQHF. The DNA of the CDR3 is TGTGCCAGCAGTGAAGCTCCCCAGGCGGACAATCAGCCCCAGCATTTT.

This clonotype occurred a few times. This chain links TRBV7-6 with TRBJ2-3; 8 bases are shared with TRBD1. Trimming at V came to 0 bases and at J to 4 bases, leaving 9 bases not matched to a gene. Germline values: CDR1 SGHVS, CDR2 FNYEAQ. The CDR3 covers 17 residues. The CDR3 protein is CASSLAPGGLLSDTQYF. The DNA of the CDR3 is TGTGCCAGCAGCTTAGCGCCAGGGGGCCTATTGTCAGATACGCAGTATTTT.

The CDR3 nucleotides read TGCAGTGCTAGATCTTTCGGGACTAGCATTGCAGATACGCAGTATTTT. Protein product: CSARSFGTSIADTQYF. The V call is TRBV20-1, the J call TRBJ2-3; 9 nucleotides align to TRBD2. Trimming cost V 2 bases and J 4 bases; bases outside gene matches: 10. Germline-derived CDR1 and CDR2 are DFQATT and SNEGSKA (reference sequence). The CDR3 is 16 residues long.

V and J are TRBV7-9 and TRBJ2-3, with 7 bases fitting TRBD2. V lost 2 bases to trimming and J lost 0 bases; unmatched junction nucleotides: 5. Germline CDR1 reads SEHNR; CDR2 reads FQNEAQ (reference sequence). This CDR3 region has 16 residues. The CDR3 here is CASSLLAGYSTDTQYF. In DNA, the CDR3 is TGTGCCAGCAGCTTATTAGCGGGCTACAGCACAGATACGCAGTATTTT.